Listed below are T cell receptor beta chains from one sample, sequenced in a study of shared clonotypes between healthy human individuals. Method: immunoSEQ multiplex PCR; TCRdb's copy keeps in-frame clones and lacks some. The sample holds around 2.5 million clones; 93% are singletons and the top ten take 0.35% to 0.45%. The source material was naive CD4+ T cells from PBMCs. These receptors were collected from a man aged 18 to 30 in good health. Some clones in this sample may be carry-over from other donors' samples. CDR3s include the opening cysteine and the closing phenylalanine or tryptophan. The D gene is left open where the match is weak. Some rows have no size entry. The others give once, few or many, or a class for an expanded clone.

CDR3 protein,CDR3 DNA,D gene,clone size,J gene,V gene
CASSFSYWVNNEQFF,TGTGCCAGCAGTTTCTCCTATTGGGTCAACAATGAGCAGTTCTTC,NA,NA,TRBJ2-1,TRBV28
CASSQGLAGAYNEQFF,TGCGCCAGCAGCCAAGGACTAGCGGGAGCTTACAATGAGCAGTTCTTC,TRBD2,NA,TRBJ2-1,TRBV4-1
CASTPGTANQPQHF,TGTGCCAGCACTCCCGGGACAGCGAATCAGCCCCAGCATTTT,TRBD1,NA,TRBJ1-5,TRBV6-6
CASSIRTGPDYGYTF,TGTGCCAGCAGTATTAGGACAGGTCCGGACTATGGCTACACCTTC,TRBD1,NA,TRBJ1-2,TRBV7-9
CASSLTSGTAQYF,TGTGCCAGCAGCTTAACGTCCGGGACAGCGCAGTATTTT,TRBD1,NA,TRBJ2-3,TRBV7-3
CASSLAFDGYTF,TGCGCCAGCAGCTTGGCCTTTGACGGCTACACCTTC,NA,NA,TRBJ1-2,TRBV5-1
CAWKKSRTSRREDTQYF,TGTGCCTGGAAGAAATCACGGACTAGCAGGAGAGAAGATACGCAGTATTTT,TRBD2,NA,TRBJ2-3,TRBV30
CAWSVSYRSFYTF,TGTGCCTGGAGTGTAAGTTACCGGTCATTCTACACCTTC,NA,NA,TRBJ1-2,TRBV30
CASSVPGQGSGYTF,TGTGCCAGCAGTGTCCCGGGACAGGGCTCTGGCTACACCTTC,TRBD1,NA,TRBJ1-2,TRBV28
CASSLLAGSETQYF,TGCGCCAGCAGTCTCCTAGCTGGGTCGGAGACCCAGTACTTC,NA,NA,TRBJ2-5,TRBV5-1
CAVKRGPNEKLFF,TGTGCCGTCAAACGGGGGCCAAATGAAAAACTGTTTTTT,NA,few,TRBJ1-4,TRBV6-1
CASSLEGLAGVSEQFF,TGTGCCAGCAGCCTTGAAGGACTAGCGGGAGTAAGTGAGCAGTTCTTC,TRBD2,NA,TRBJ2-1,TRBV27
CSVGGTGPLNYGYTF,TGCAGCGTTGGAGGGACAGGCCCTCTGAACTATGGCTACACCTTC,TRBD1,NA,TRBJ1-2,TRBV29-1
CAWSVASGSTDTQYF,TGTGCCTGGAGTGTTGCTAGCGGGAGCACAGATACGCAGTATTTT,TRBD2,NA,TRBJ2-3,TRBV30
CASSLAGGQGNEQYF,TGCGCCAGCAGCTTGGCCGGGGGGCAGGGCAACGAGCAGTACTTC,NA,NA,TRBJ2-7,TRBV5-1